This T cell receptor beta chain was captured in a study of blood T cells in healthy people across ages. The J segment lost 1 base and the V segment lost 7 bases, leaving 10 bases of the junction unmatched. This CDR3 spans 16 amino acids. Staff drew around 10 milliliters of peripheral blood from each donor. With a J-beta primer mix and a sample-barcoded 5' primer, a second PCR ran 7 to 11 cycles. With 12 random nucleotides, a template-switch adaptor tagged each individual cDNA molecule. Each CDR3 protein gets one entry after TCRdb re-called the 5' RACE reads with MiXCR. In the table there are over 600,000 distinct CDR3 sequences, less than 60% of which are singletons.

Material: blood. This TCR was recovered from a man aged 80 or over in good health. This sequence joins TRBV12-3 or TRBV12-4 and TRBJ2-4; TRBD1 matches at 7 bases. CDR3 amino acids: CASTRQGMEAKNIQYF. The CDR3 DNA reads TGTGCCAGCACTCGACAGGGAATGGAGGCCAAAAACATTCAGTACTTC.